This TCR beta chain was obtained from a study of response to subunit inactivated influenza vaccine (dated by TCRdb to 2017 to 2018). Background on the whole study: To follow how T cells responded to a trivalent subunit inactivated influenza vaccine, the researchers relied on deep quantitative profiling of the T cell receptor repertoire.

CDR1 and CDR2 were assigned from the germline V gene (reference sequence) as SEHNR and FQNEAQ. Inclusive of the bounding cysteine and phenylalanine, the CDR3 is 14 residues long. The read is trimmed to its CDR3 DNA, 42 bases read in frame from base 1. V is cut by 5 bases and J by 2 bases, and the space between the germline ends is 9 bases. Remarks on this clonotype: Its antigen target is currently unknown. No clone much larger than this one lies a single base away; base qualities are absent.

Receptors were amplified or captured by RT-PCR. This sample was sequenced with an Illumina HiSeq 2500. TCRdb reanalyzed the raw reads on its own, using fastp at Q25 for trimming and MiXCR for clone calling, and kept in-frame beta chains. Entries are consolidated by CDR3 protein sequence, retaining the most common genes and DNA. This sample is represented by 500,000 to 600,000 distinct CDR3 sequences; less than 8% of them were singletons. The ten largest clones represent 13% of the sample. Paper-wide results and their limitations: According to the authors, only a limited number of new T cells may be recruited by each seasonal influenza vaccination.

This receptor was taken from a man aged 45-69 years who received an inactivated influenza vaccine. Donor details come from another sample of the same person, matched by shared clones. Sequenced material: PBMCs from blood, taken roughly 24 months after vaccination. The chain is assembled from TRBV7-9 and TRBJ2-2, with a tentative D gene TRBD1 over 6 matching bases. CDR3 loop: CASSVQGNTGELFF. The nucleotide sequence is TGTGCCAGCAGCGTACAGGGCAACACCGGGGAGCTGTTTTTT.